These 14 T cell receptor beta chains were sequenced from one sample in a study of blood T cell repertoires in COVID-19. Sequencing was performed with immunoSEQ multiplex PCR; in TCRdb, only in-frame clones are kept and a portion is missing. The table has approximately 400,000 clones, over 80% seen once; the top ten hold approximately 5%. The sequenced material came from PBMCs or T cells enriched from blood (not recorded which). The source of these receptors is a woman aged 50 to 60 who had recovered from COVID-19.

This chain joins TRBV7-3 and TRBJ2-3; TRBD2 matches at 7 bases. V gave up 0 bases and J gave up 2 bases; unmatched junction bases: 5. The germline V gene encodes CDR1 SGHTA and CDR2 FQGTGA. The length of the CDR3 is 16 residues. DNA for the CDR3: TGTGCCAGCAGCTTAACGGCGGGAGCTGTCACAGATACGCAGTATTTT. It specifies CASSLTAGAVTDTQYF.

The chain has TRBV5-1 and TRBJ2-7; D is possibly TRBD1 (7 bases). The CDR3 sequence is 14 residues long. Germline V gene data show CDR1 as SGHRS and CDR2 as YFSETQ. Trimming took off 3 bases at V and 5 bases at J, with 15 bases between the two ends. This chain's CDR3 is CASSWRDSVDEQYF. For the CDR3, the DNA is TGCGCCAGCAGCTGGAGGGACAGCGTCGACGAGCAGTACTTC.

This clone was seen more than once but under ten times. This CDR3 is also generated by other DNA sequences in the sample. The chain combines TRBV7-2 with TRBJ2-3; D is ambiguous. V lost 3 bases to trimming and J lost 1 base, with 8 bases between them. The CDR3 covers 14 residues. Germline V CDR1 and CDR2: SGHTA, FQGNSA. CDR3 loop: CASSLGLGTDTQYF. CDR3 nucleotides: TGTGCCAGCAGCTTGGGCCTGGGCACAGATACGCAGTATTTT.

This rearrangement joins TRBV25-1 to TRBJ2-4; TRBD1 might be the D (6 bases). The CDR3 is 13 amino acids. V lost 10 bases and J lost 3, with 13 bases in between. Germline V CDR1 and CDR2: MGHDK, SYGVNS. In DNA, the CDR3 is TGTGCCACCGGACAGAGCGGCAAAAACATTCAGTACTTC. It encodes CATGQSGKNIQYF.

The chain couples TRBV6-5 to TRBJ1-1; 7 bases are a match to TRBD1. Germline CDR1 and CDR2: MNHEY and SVGAGI. This CDR3 spans 11 amino acids. The trim removed 6 bases at V and 11 bases at J, leaving 6 bases unmatched. The CDR3, as DNA: TGTGCCAGCAGGCAGGGGGGACCGGCTTTCTTT. As protein: CASRQGGPAFF.

The chain has TRBV6-2 or TRBV6-3 and TRBJ1-2; TRBD1 aligns across 7 bases. With 5 bases clipped from V and 6 bases from J, the junction kept 6 bases outside the gene matches. The CDR3 is 13 residues long. Germline V lookup: CDR1 MNHEY, CDR2 SVGEGT. The DNA of the CDR3 is TGTGCCAGCAGTCCACAGGGGTCGGATGGCTACACCTTC. It yields the protein CASSPQGSDGYTF.

The chain is built from TRBV18 and TRBJ2-1, with TRBD2 identical over 12 bases. The CDR3 covers 15 residues. V trimming: 4 bases; J trimming: 8 bases; junction bases outside the gene matches: 6. CDR1 KGHSH and CDR2 LQKENI come from the germline V gene. The CDR3 reads CASSHTSGGYHEQFF. In DNA form, the CDR3 reads TGTGCCAGCTCACATACTAGCGGGGGGTACCATGAGCAGTTCTTC.

The V and J genes are TRBV6-5 and TRBJ2-1; 8 bases align to TRBD1. Germline V gene data show CDR1 as MNHEY and CDR2 as SVGAGI. This CDR3 spans 15 amino acids. V dropped 6 bases and J dropped 7; count of bases not matched to a gene: 11. The CDR3 protein is CASSPGQGTQNEQFF. DNA of the CDR3: TGTGCCAGCAGCCCCGGACAGGGTACACAAAATGAGCAGTTCTTC.

V usage is TRBV21-1 and J usage is TRBJ2-7; the table's D gene call, TRBD2, was not cross checked with the DNA. TRBV21-1 is a documented pseudogene. The CDR3 has 16 amino acids. The CDR3 DNA is TGTGCCAGCAGCACCCCGAGGGGGCGGGAGGTCTACGAGCAGTACTTC. Translation: CASSTPRGREVYEQYF.

This chain links TRBV29-1 with TRBJ2-7; maybe TRBD1 (7 bases). Germline loops: CDR1 SQVTM, CDR2 ANQGSEA. This CDR3 spans 13 amino acids. Trimming cost V 7 bases and J 6 bases, with 19 bases left between them. For the CDR3, the DNA is TGCAGCGGGAGGGGGCAGGGGGTAGTCGAGCAGTACTTC. Protein product: CSGRGQGVVEQYF.

The chain has TRBV5-4 and TRBJ2-1; TRBD2 aligns across 9 bases. Germline lookup yields CDR1 SGHNT and CDR2 YYREEE (reference sequence). CDR3 length: 17 residues. With 0 bases clipped from V and 6 bases from J, the junction kept 10 bases outside the gene matches. CDR3 bases: TGTGCCAGCAGCTTGGCGTTCGGCGGGACTAGCAGCAATGAGCAGTTCTTC. This gives the protein CASSLAFGGTSSNEQFF.

The chain carries TRBV5-1 and TRBJ1-3; no reliable D call. The CDR3 is made up of 15 amino acids. The germline V gene has CDR1 SGHRS and CDR2 YFSETQ. The V and J ends lost 0 bases and 4 bases respectively, with 11 bases between them. CDR3 in DNA: TGCGCCAGCAGCTTGGGCCCTACCGGGGGAAACACCATATATTTT. Its protein product is CASSLGPTGGNTIYF.

This chain links TRBV27 with TRBJ1-2; D call uncertain. Trimming pared 3 bases from V and 7 bases from J, leaving 21 bases between. The CDR3 totals 16 residues. The germline gives CDR1 MNHEY, CDR2 SMNVEV (reference sequence). CDR3 DNA: TGTGCCAGCAGTTTTCTAGGAGGCAGGCGGGGATCTGGCTACACCTTC. Amino acid sequence: CASSFLGGRRGSGYTF.

V and J are TRBV18 and TRBJ1-3; D gene ambiguous. The CDR3 loop spans 12 amino acids. Germline V gene data show CDR1 as KGHSH and CDR2 as LQKENI. Trimming removed 1 base from V and 8 bases from J, with 6 bases in between. CDR3 protein: CASSPQRDTIYF. In DNA form, the CDR3 reads TGTGCCAGCTCACCACAGAGGGACACCATATATTTT.